The 24 T cell receptor beta chains below all came from one sample that was sequenced in a study of radiation and T cells in renal cell carcinoma. The assay was immunoSEQ multiplex PCR, and TCRdb's table has in-frame clones only and misses some. The repertoire holds tens of thousands of clones, roughly 79% seen once, with about 6.8% in the top ten. The time point denotes: blood 2 weeks post-SBRT. The treatment: 15 Gy SBRT to primary tumor, nephrectomy 4 weeks later. Sequenced here: blood, sampled from a patient whose treatment included radiotherapy and nephrectomy. All receptors come from a man aged 60 to 69 with renal cell carcinoma.

This clone was detected ten times or more. The gene calls are TRBV2 and TRBJ2-7, with TRBD2 matching 9 bases. Germline V gene data show CDR1 as SNHLY and CDR2 as FYNNEI. The CDR3 is 13 amino acids. Losses at the gene ends were 3 bases for V and 6 bases for J; bases not matched to a gene: 3. The CDR3 sequence: CASSEGTSLEQYV. As DNA, the CDR3 is TGTGCCAGCAGTGAGGGGACTAGCCTCGAGCAGTACGTC.

This chain links TRBV19 with TRBJ1-2; 9 positions match TRBD1. The trim removed 6 bases at V and 0 bases at J, leaving 5 bases unmatched. From germline, CDR1 is LNHDA and CDR2 SQIVND (reference sequence). The CDR3 is made up of 15 amino acids. The CDR3 loop is CASSWTGEANYGYTF. The CDR3 coding sequence is TGTGCCAGTAGCTGGACAGGGGAAGCTAACTATGGCTACACCTTC.

This chain joins TRBV30 and TRBJ1-1; no reliable D call. CDR3 size: 13 residues. V lost 4 bases, J lost 1 base, and 10 bases lay in between. CDR1 GTSNPN and CDR2 SVGIG come from the germline V gene (reference sequence). In DNA, the CDR3 is TGTGCCTGGACGATCCCAAAGAACACTGAAGCTTTCTTT. It codes for CAWTIPKNTEAFF.

The rearrangement links TRBV19 to TRBJ1-5; D is uncertain. This CDR3 is 15 amino acids long. V dropped 2 bases and J dropped 0 bases, with 8 bases sitting between them. Germline values: CDR1 LNHDA, CDR2 SQIVND (reference sequence). CDR3 nucleotide sequence: TGTGCCAGTAGTATATCACGGAGTAGCAATCAGCCCCAGCATTTT. As protein: CASSISRSSNQPQHF.

The chain has TRBV27 and TRBJ1-5, with D perhaps matching TRBD1 (6 bases). The V end was cut by 6 bases, the J end by 2 bases, with 17 bases between. The germline gives CDR1 MNHEY, CDR2 SMNVEV (reference sequence). The CDR3 is made up of 16 amino acids. The CDR3 nucleotides read TGTGCCAGCAGCCAGACGGACAGATTTGGCAATCAGCCCCAGCATTTT. Translating it yields CASSQTDRFGNQPQHF.

This chain links TRBV9 with TRBJ2-2, with D possibly matching TRBD2 (5 bases). The length of the CDR3 is 13 residues. Trimming removed 0 bases from V and 5 bases from J, with 5 bases in between. Germline CDR1 is SGDLS and CDR2 is YYNGEE. The CDR3 region has the DNA TGTGCCAGCAGCGTAGGGACTACCGGGGAGCTGTTTTTT. It yields the protein CASSVGTTGELFF. The whole variable domain, remainder taken from reference TRBV9 and TRBJ2-2, is DSGVTQTPKHLITATGQRVTLRCSPRSGDLSVYWYQQSLDQGLQFLIQYYNGEERAKGNILERFSAQQFPDLHSELNLSSLELGDSALYFCASSVGTTGELFFGEGSRLTVL.

V and J are TRBV30 and TRBJ2-1; 9 bases align to TRBD2. CDR1 GTSNPN and CDR2 SVGIG come from the germline V gene (reference sequence). With V trimmed by 1 base and J by 7 bases, 11 bases remained unmatched. This CDR3 spans 16 amino acids. This chain's CDR3 is CAWSGPRTSVSNEQFF. In DNA form, the CDR3 reads TGTGCCTGGAGTGGCCCCCGGACTAGCGTCTCGAATGAGCAGTTCTTC. The full variable domain, its missing parts supplied by reference TRBV30 and TRBJ2-1, is SQTIHQWPATLVQPVGSPLSLECTVEGTSNPNLYWYRQAAGRGLQLLFYSVGIGQISSEVPQNLSASRPQDRQFILSSKKLLLSDSGFYLCAWSGPRTSVSNEQFFGPGTRLTVL.

The chain couples TRBV6-1 to TRBJ1-5, with unresolved D. The CDR3 length is 13 residues. Trimming left V 0 bases short and J 7 bases short, with 7 bases between. The germline gives CDR1 MNHNS, CDR2 SASEGT. CDR3 nucleotide sequence: TGTGCCAGCAGTGAAGCCCGGACCCAGCCCCAGCATTTT. Translated, it gives CASSEARTQPQHF.

This chain joins TRBV7-8 and TRBJ2-3; no firm D call. Looked up from germline, CDR1 is SGHVS and CDR2 is FQNEAQ. This CDR3 contains 15 residues. With 1 base removed from V and 2 bases from J, the gap between germline ends came to 10 bases. CDR3 nucleotide sequence: TGTGCCAGCAGCTTAGTTGACCGGTCCACAGATACGCAGTATTTT. This encodes CASSLVDRSTDTQYF. Using reference TRBV7-8 and TRBJ2-3 for the parts outside the CDR3, the full variable domain is GAGVSQSPRYKVAKRGQDVALRCDPISGHVSLFWYQQALGQGPEFLTYFQNEAQLDKSGLPSDRFFAERPEGSVSTLKIQRTQQEDSAVYLCASSLVDRSTDTQYFGPGTRLTVL.

This chain uses TRBV5-5 with TRBJ2-3; 16 bases match TRBD2. V dropped 4 bases and J dropped 6; count of bases not matched to a gene: 2. Germline V gene data show CDR1 as SGHKS and CDR2 as YYEKEE (reference sequence). CDR3 length equals 15 residues. The CDR3 DNA sequence: TGTGCCAGCAGCCAGGGACTAGCGGGAGGGGATACGCAGTATTTT. It encodes CASSQGLAGGDTQYF.

The chain recombines TRBV10-1 with TRBJ1-4; 9 bases agree with TRBD1. Germline trimming cut 4 bases from V and 8 bases from J; bases unmatched to any gene: 5. This CDR3 has 14 amino acids. The germline CDR1 and CDR2 sequences are WNHNN and SYGVQD (reference sequence). Written as DNA, the CDR3 is TGCGCCAGCAGTGCGACAGGGGGATCCGAAAAACTGTTTTTT. As protein: CASSATGGSEKLFF.

The rearrangement links TRBV14 to TRBJ2-7; 9 nucleotides match TRBD1. Unmatched junction bases numbered 4, after V lost 0 bases and J lost 4 bases. CDR3 size: 15 residues. Germline CDR1 reads SGHDN; CDR2 reads FVKESK. The CDR3 bases are TGTGCCAGCAGCCAAGAAGTGGGACAGGGTTACGAGCAGTACGTC. It codes for CASSQEVGQGYEQYV.

The chain recombines TRBV11-3 with TRBJ2-1, with TRBD2 identical over 12 bases. The CDR3 contains 14 residues. The germline CDR1 and CDR2 sequences are SGHNT and YENEEA. V lost 5 bases, J lost 11 bases, and 7 bases stayed unmatched. This CDR3 reads CASSRLGLAGQQFF. The CDR3, as DNA: TGTGCCAGCAGCCGCCTCGGACTAGCGGGACAGCAGTTCTTC.

The chain carries TRBV6-5 and TRBJ2-1; 12 bases are shared with TRBD1. The germline CDR1 and CDR2 sequences are MNHEY and SVGAGI. With 6 bases clipped from V and 10 bases from J, the junction kept 7 bases outside the gene matches. The CDR3 is 14 amino acids. The CDR3 DNA reads as TGTGCCAGCAGAAACCCCGGGACAGGGGGCGAGCAGTTCTTC. It specifies CASRNPGTGGEQFF.

The rearrangement links TRBV4-3 to TRBJ2-7; 9 positions match TRBD1. The CDR3 is 15 amino acids. The V gene end was trimmed by 0 bases and the J gene end by 8 bases; junction bases not matched to a gene: 8. The germline CDR1 and CDR2 sequences are LGHNA and YSLEER. The CDR3 loop is CASSQEGTGYDKQYF. CDR3 in DNA: TGCGCCAGCAGCCAAGAGGGGACAGGGTACGACAAGCAGTACTTC.

This clone was seen repeatedly, ten times or more. The chain combines TRBV7-2 with TRBJ2-2; 10 bases are a match to TRBD2. Germline V gene data show CDR1 as SGHTA and CDR2 as FQGNSA. V lost 0 bases, J lost 5 bases, and 9 bases stayed unmatched. The CDR3 extends over 18 amino acids. CDR3: CASSLALLAGGITGELFF. Written as DNA, the CDR3 is TGTGCCAGCAGCTTAGCGCTTTTAGCGGGAGGTATAACCGGGGAGCTGTTTTTT.

DNA for the CDR3: TGTGCCAGCAGTGCAGGGGGCCATCAGCCCCAGCATTTT. The encoded protein is CASSAGGHQPQHF. The rearrangement uses TRBV27 and TRBJ1-5; 8 bases are a match to TRBD1. The CDR3 contains 13 residues. Looked up from germline, CDR1 is MNHEY and CDR2 is SMNVEV (reference sequence). With 5 bases clipped from V and 5 bases from J, the junction kept 2 bases outside the gene matches.

The sample holds one count of this clone. V usage is TRBV15 and J usage is TRBJ1-2; D gene ambiguous. V lost 1 base to trimming and J lost 3 bases, with 9 bases between them. Germline loops: CDR1 LNHNV, CDR2 YYDKDF (reference sequence). The CDR3 has 14 amino acids. The CDR3 DNA sequence: TGTGCCACCAGCAGAGTTTCGACCGACTATGGCTACACCTTC. Amino acid sequence: CATSRVSTDYGYTF.

The V and J genes are TRBV18 and TRBJ1-1; D gene uncertain. With 3 bases removed from V and 3 bases from J, the gap between germline ends came to 8 bases. Germline V gene data show CDR1 as KGHSH and CDR2 as LQKENI. This CDR3 region has 13 residues. The CDR3 protein is CASSPDGYTEAFF. DNA for the CDR3: TGTGCCAGCTCACCGGACGGGTACACTGAAGCTTTCTTT.

The CDR3 here is CASMASGGKNIQYF. The CDR3 DNA is TGCGCCAGCATGGCTAGCGGGGGTAAAAACATTCAGTACTTC. The chain recombines TRBV10-2 with TRBJ2-4, with 10 bases that match TRBD2. The CDR3 is 14 amino acids. Per the germline V gene, CDR1 is WSHSY and CDR2 is SAAADI. Trimming at V came to 7 bases and at J to 4 bases, leaving 4 bases not matched to a gene.

The chain carries TRBV18 and TRBJ1-2; D is perhaps TRBD1 (6 bases). Trimming took off 6 bases at V and 7 bases at J, with 27 bases between the two ends. The V gene's germline CDR1 is KGHSH and CDR2 LQKENI. This CDR3 is 17 amino acids long. DNA of the CDR3: TGTGCCAGCTCTCTAAAGGGGGGACAATCGACCATGGGTGGCTACACCTTC. Translating it yields CASSLKGGQSTMGGYTF.

This chain connects TRBV5-1 to TRBJ2-5; D perhaps matches TRBD2 (5 bases). Germline V gene data show CDR1 as SGHRS and CDR2 as YFSETQ. With 2 bases removed from V and 5 bases from J, the gap between germline ends came to 13 bases. This CDR3 has 14 residues. CDR3 sequence (DNA): TGCGCCAGCAGCTTTGCCACTAGGCTGGAGACCCAGTACTTC. Translation gives CASSFATRLETQYF.

The CDR3 reads CASSVEGQGYGYTF. CDR3 sequence (DNA): TGTGCCAGCAGCGTAGAGGGACAGGGGTATGGCTACACCTTC. V gene TRBV11-1 combines with J gene TRBJ1-2, with TRBD1 identical over 10 bases. Germline loops: CDR1 SGHAT, CDR2 FQDESV (reference sequence). With V trimmed by 5 bases and J by 5 bases, 5 bases remained unmatched. The CDR3 covers 14 residues.

The chain links TRBV9 to TRBJ2-1, with 9 bases fitting TRBD2. This CDR3 comprises 15 residues. Germline V gene data show CDR1 as SGDLS and CDR2 as YYNGEE. The ends lost 4 bases at V and 5 bases at J; junction bases unmatched: 7. The CDR3 DNA reads TGTGCCAGCAGCCCCACCGGGACTAGCCACAATGAGCAGTTCTTC. Amino acid sequence: CASSPTGTSHNEQFF.